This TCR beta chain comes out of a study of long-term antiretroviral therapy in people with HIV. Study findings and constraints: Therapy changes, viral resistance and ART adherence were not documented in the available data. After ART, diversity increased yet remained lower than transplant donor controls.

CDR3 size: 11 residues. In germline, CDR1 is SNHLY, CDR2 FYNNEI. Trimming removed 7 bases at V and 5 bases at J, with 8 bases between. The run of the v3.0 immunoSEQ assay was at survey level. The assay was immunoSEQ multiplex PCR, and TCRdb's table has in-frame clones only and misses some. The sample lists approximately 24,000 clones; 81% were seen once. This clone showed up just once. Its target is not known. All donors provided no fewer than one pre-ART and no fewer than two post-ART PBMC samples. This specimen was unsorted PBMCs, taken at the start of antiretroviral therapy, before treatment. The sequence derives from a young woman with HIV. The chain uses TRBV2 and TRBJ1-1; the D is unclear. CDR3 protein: CASKRETEAFF. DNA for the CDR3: TGTGCCAGCAAAAGGGAAACTGAAGCTTTCTTT.